Below are 10 T cell receptor beta chains sequenced from a single sample in a study of T cell responses to AZD1222 COVID-19 vaccine. Generated by immunoSEQ multiplex PCR, the TCRdb table keeps only in-frame clones and is missing some. This repertoire shows 75,000 to 100,000 clones, roughly 84% found once; its top ten account for around 13%. The specimen comprised peripheral blood, sampled on day 0 of AZD1222 vaccination. The origin of the receptors is an adult in good health.

This sequence joins TRBV20-1 and TRBJ1-2; no firm D call. The CDR3 extends over 13 amino acids. The germline V and J ends were trimmed by 3 bases and 3 bases, with 11 bases remaining between them. Per the germline V gene, CDR1 is DFQATT and CDR2 is SNEGSKA (reference sequence). CDR3 in DNA: TGCAGTGCTAGTGACACGGGCTACTATGGCTACACCTTC. Its translation: CSASDTGYYGYTF.

This clone was detected once. The V gene is TRBV5-1, the J gene TRBJ1-6; 8 nucleotides match TRBD1. V gave up 4 bases and J gave up 1 base; unmatched junction bases: 4. The germline V gene has CDR1 SGHRS and CDR2 YFSETQ. The CDR3 consists of 16 residues. This chain's CDR3 is CASSPRQGSYNSPLHF. The CDR3 coding sequence is TGCGCCAGCAGCCCTAGACAGGGGTCCTATAATTCACCCCTCCACTTT. The full variable domain, completed using reference TRBV5-1 and TRBJ1-6, is KAGVTQTPRYLIKTRGQQVTLSCSPISGHRSVSWYQQTPGQGLQFLFEYFSETQRNKGNFPGRFSGRQFSNSRSEMNVSTLELGDSALYLCASSPRQGSYNSPLHFGNGTRLTVT.

The CDR3 DNA reads as TGTGCCAGCAGGGGAGGACAGGGGGCTGAGATCTATGGCTACACCTTC. Translated: CASRGGQGAEIYGYTF. The chain joins TRBV28 to TRBJ1-2, with 11 bases lining up with TRBD1. The V segment lost 6 bases and the J segment 4 bases; nucleotides outside the gene matches: 10. The CDR3 spans 16 residues. Germline V lookup: CDR1 MDHEN, CDR2 SYDVKM.

J is TRBJ1-2 and V is TRBV12-3 or TRBV12-4; D is unresolved. The ends were cut back, 8 bases at V and 8 bases at J, with 15 bases in the middle. The CDR3 is 12 amino acids. The CDR3 sequence: CASGGGLGGYTF. As DNA, the CDR3 is TGTGCCAGCGGTGGCGGGCTAGGAGGCTACACCTTC.

The chain combines TRBV5-6 with TRBJ1-2; D gene unclear. This CDR3 region has 13 residues. Per germline, CDR1 SGHDT and CDR2 YYEEEE. Trimming stripped 0 bases from V and 2 bases from J, with 5 bases between. The CDR3 reads CASSLDRNYGYTF. CDR3 in DNA: TGTGCCAGCAGCTTGGACAGAAACTATGGCTACACCTTC.

This clone was detected once. The chain employs TRBV28 and TRBJ1-2; TRBD1 aligns across 7 bases. The CDR3 totals 14 residues. From germline, CDR1 is MDHEN and CDR2 SYDVKM. Unmatched junction bases numbered 6, after V lost 4 bases and J lost 4 bases. The CDR3 reads CASSSGQATYGYTF. In nucleotides, the CDR3 is TGTGCCAGCAGTTCCGGACAGGCCACCTATGGCTACACCTTC.

This chain links TRBV5-1 with TRBJ1-3; D perhaps matches TRBD1 (5 bases). This CDR3 has 15 amino acids. Germline CDR1 and CDR2: SGHRS and YFSETQ. Trimming took off 4 bases at V and 0 bases at J, with 11 bases between the two ends. CDR3 amino acids: CASSPVGGSGNTIYF. CDR3 nucleotides: TGCGCCAGCAGCCCCGTGGGGGGCTCTGGAAACACCATATATTTT.

This chain uses TRBV5-6 with TRBJ1-1; a weak D match, TRBD1 (6 bases). The germline V gene has CDR1 SGHDT and CDR2 YYEEEE. Trimming removed 4 bases at V and 7 bases at J, with 17 bases between. There are 14 residues in the CDR3. CDR3 in DNA: TGTGCCAGCAGCCCCGGACAGTGGACGGGTGAAGCTTTCTTT. It encodes CASSPGQWTGEAFF.

The V call is TRBV5-1, the J call TRBJ2-7; D uncertain. Trimming took off 4 bases at V and 4 bases at J, with 9 bases between the two ends. The CDR3 is 12 residues long. Germline V gives CDR1 SGHRS, CDR2 YFSETQ. The CDR3 sequence is CASSLSRYEQYF. The CDR3 DNA reads as TGCGCCAGCAGCCTCTCACGGTACGAGCAGTACTTC. Full variable domain (missing parts from reference TRBV5-1 and TRBJ2-7): KAGVTQTPRYLIKTRGQQVTLSCSPISGHRSVSWYQQTPGQGLQFLFEYFSETQRNKGNFPGRFSGRQFSNSRSEMNVSTLELGDSALYLCASSLSRYEQYFGPGTRLTVT.

V usage is TRBV7-2 and J usage is TRBJ1-3; D not resolved. This CDR3 is built from 13 residues. The V gene's germline CDR1 is SGHTA and CDR2 FQGNSA. Between the trimmed V and J ends, which lost 5 bases and 0 bases, there was a span of 5 bases. The CDR3 loop is CASSVYSGNTIYF. The CDR3 nucleotides read TGTGCCAGCAGCGTCTACTCTGGAAACACCATATATTTT.